The rows below give T cell receptor beta chains drawn from one sample of a study of blood T cell repertoires in COVID-19. TCRdb's copy holds only in-frame clones and misses some; the assay was immunoSEQ multiplex PCR. Among about 200,000 clones listed, about 85% were seen once. Sequencing was carried out using peripheral blood. All receptors derive from a woman at least 80 years old with acute or convalescent COVID-19. Each CDR3 is given with its conserved first and last residue. D genes are given only for firm matches. Only part of the rows carry a size: once, few, many, or a class if the clone is expanded.

J gene | CDR3 length | clone size | D gene | V gene | CDR3 protein | CDR3 DNA
TRBJ1-5 | 14 | - | TRBD1 | TRBV6-1 | CASSETGDPQPQHF | TGTGCCAGCAGTGAAACAGGGGACCCACAGCCCCAGCATTTT
TRBJ2-3 | 14 | - | TRBD2 | TRBV7-8 | CASRWTSGRDTQYF | TGTGCCAGCAGGTGGACTAGCGGGAGAGATACGCAGTATTTT
TRBJ2-5 | 14 | - | - | TRBV5-1 | CASSLVQQTETQYF | TGCGCCAGCAGCTTGGTTCAACAGACAGAGACCCAGTACTTC
TRBJ2-7 | 13 | once | - | TRBV12-3/TRBV12-4 | CASSLTGTYEQYF | TGTGCCAGCAGCCTGACAGGCACCTACGAGCAGTACTTC
TRBJ2-3 | 14 | - | - | TRBV5-1 | CASSLFVPADTQYF | TGCGCCAGCAGCTTGTTCGTGCCGGCAGATACGCAGTATTTT
TRBJ2-4 | 16 | - | TRBD2 | TRBV5-1 | CASSLDGGGGGAIQYF | TGCGCCAGCAGCTTGGACGGCGGGGGAGGTGGTGCCATTCAGTACTTC
TRBJ1-4 | 15 | few | TRBD1 | TRBV14 | CASSQLDRDYEKLFF | TGTGCCAGCAGCCAATTGGACAGGGATTACGAAAAACTGTTTTTT
TRBJ1-4 | 12 | - | - | TRBV5-1 | CASSRQFEKLFF | TGCGCCAGCAGTCGACAGTTTGAAAAACTGTTTTTT
TRBJ2-4 | 17 | - | - | TRBV18 | CASSPQVGGTLGNIQYF | TGTGCCAGCTCACCTCAAGTAGGCGGGACCCTCGGAAACATTCAGTACTTC
TRBJ2-2 | 15 | - | TRBD2 | TRBV15 | CATGLGGRLLGELFF | TGTGCCACGGGATTGGGCGGGAGGCTCCTTGGGGAGCTGTTTTTT
TRBJ1-5 | 15 | - | - | TRBV2 | CASSDESRAGQPQHF | TGTGCCAGCAGTGACGAAAGCCGGGCGGGTCAGCCCCAGCATTTT
TRBJ1-4 | 12 | - | - | TRBV5-1 | CASSLTGGRLFF | TGCGCCAGCAGCTTGACGGGGGGGAGGCTGTTTTTT
TRBJ1-6 | 14 | - | - | TRBV25-1 | CASGLWSYNSPLHF | TGTGCCAGCGGGCTATGGTCCTATAATTCACCCCTCCACTTT
TRBJ1-2 | 13 | - | - | TRBV29-1 | CSVHREYGYGYTF | TGCAGCGTTCACAGGGAGTATGGCTATGGCTACACCTTC